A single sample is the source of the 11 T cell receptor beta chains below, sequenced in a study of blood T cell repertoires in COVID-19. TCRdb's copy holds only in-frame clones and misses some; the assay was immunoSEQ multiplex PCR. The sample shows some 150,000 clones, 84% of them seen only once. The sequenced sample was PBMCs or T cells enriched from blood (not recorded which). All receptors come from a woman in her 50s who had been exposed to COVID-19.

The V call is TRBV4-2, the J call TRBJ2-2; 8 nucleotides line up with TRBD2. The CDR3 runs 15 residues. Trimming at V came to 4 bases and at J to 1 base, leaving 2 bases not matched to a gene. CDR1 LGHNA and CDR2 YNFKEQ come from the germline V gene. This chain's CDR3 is CASSRAGVNTGELFF. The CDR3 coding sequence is TGTGCCAGCAGCCGAGCGGGGGTGAACACCGGGGAGCTGTTTTTT.

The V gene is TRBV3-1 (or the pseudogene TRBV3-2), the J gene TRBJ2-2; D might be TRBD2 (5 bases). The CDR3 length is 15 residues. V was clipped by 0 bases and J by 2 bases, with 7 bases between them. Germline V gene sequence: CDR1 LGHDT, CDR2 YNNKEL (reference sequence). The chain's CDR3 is CASSQDLANTGELFF. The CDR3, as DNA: TGTGCCAGCAGCCAAGATCTAGCTAACACCGGGGAGCTGTTTTTT.

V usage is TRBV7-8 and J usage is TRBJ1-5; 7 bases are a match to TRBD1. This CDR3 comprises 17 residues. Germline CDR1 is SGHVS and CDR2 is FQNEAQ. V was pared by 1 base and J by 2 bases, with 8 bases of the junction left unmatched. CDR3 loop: CASSLVGGGFGNQPQHF. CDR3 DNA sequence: TGTGCCAGCAGCTTAGTAGGGGGCGGTTTTGGCAATCAGCCCCAGCATTTT.

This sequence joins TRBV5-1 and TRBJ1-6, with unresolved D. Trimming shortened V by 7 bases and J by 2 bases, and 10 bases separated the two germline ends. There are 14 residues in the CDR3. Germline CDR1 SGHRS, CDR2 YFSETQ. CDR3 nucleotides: TGCGCCAGCGGGCTGGAAACCTATAATTCACCCCTCCACTTT. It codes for CASGLETYNSPLHF. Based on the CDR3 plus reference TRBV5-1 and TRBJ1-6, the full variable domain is KAGVTQTPRYLIKTRGQQVTLSCSPISGHRSVSWYQQTPGQGLQFLFEYFSETQRNKGNFPGRFSGRQFSNSRSEMNVSTLELGDSALYLCASGLETYNSPLHFGNGTRLTVT.

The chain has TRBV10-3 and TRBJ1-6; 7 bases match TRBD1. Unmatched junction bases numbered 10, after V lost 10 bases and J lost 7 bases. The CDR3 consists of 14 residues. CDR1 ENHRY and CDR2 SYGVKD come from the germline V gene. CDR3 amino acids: CATRSGTVNSPLHF. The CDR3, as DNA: TGTGCCACCAGGTCCGGGACAGTCAATTCACCCCTCCACTTT.

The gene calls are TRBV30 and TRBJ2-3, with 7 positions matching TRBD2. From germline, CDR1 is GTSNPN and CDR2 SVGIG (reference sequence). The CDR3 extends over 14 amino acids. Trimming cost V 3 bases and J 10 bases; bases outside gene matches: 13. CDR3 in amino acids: CAWSGSGQGASQYF. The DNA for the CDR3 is TGTGCCTGGAGCGGTAGCGGGCAGGGAGCTTCGCAGTATTTT.

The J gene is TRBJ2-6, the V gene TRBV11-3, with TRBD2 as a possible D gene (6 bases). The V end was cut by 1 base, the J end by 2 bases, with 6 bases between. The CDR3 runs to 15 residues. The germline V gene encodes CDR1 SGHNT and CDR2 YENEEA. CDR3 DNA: TGTGCCAGCAGCTTAGGCGGGACTGGGGCCAACGTCCTGACTTTC. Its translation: CASSLGGTGANVLTF.

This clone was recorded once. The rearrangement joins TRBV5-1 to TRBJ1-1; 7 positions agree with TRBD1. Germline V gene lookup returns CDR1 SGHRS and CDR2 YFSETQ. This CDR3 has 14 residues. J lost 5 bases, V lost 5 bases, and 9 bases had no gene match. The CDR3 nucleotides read TGCGCCAGCAGTCCCGTGACAGGGAGGACTGAAGCTTTCTTT. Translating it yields CASSPVTGRTEAFF.

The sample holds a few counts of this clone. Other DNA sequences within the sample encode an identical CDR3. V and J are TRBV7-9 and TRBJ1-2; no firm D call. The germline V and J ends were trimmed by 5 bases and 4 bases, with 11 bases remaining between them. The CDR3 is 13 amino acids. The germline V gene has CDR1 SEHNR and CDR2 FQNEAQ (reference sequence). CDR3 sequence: CASSLGGGYGYTF. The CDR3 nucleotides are TGTGCCAGCAGCCTAGGAGGAGGCTATGGCTACACCTTC.

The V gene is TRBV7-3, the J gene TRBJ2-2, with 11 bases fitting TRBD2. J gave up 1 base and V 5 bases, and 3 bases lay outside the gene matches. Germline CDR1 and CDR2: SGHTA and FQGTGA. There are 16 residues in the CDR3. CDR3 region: CASSPSGGRNTGELFF. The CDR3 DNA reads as TGTGCCAGCAGCCCTAGCGGGGGGCGGAACACCGGGGAGCTGTTTTTT.

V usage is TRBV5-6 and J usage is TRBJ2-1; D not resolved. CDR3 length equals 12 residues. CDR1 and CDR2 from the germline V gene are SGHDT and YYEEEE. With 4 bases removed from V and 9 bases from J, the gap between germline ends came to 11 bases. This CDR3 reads CASSRGEIEQFF. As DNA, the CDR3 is TGTGCCAGCAGCCGCGGTGAGATTGAGCAGTTCTTC.